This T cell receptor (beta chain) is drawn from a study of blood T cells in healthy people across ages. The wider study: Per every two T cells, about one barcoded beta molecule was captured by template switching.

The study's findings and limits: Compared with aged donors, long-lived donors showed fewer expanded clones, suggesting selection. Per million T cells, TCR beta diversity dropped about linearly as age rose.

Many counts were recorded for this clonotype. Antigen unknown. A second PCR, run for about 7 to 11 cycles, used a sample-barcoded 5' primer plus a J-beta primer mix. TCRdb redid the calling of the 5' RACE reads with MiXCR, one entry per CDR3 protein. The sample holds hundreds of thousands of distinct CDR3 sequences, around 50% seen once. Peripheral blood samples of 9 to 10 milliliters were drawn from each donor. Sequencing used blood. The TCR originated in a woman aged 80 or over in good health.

Here the CDR3 reads CSVTGSGANVLTF. The CDR3 DNA follows: TGCAGCGTAACAGGGTCTGGGGCCAACGTCCTGACTTTC. The chain has TRBV29-1 and TRBJ2-6; maybe TRBD1 (6 bases). V lost 6 bases and J lost 1, with 7 bases in between. This CDR3 is built from 13 residues. CDR1 is SQVTM and CDR2 is ANQGSEA in the germline V gene.